This TCR beta chain was recovered during a study of memory CD4+ T cells and cytomegalovirus serostatus. Notes on the study in general: Repertoires predicted CMV serostatus with median bootstrapped AUC of about 0.96.

Methods used by the authors: After removing out-of-frame reads, over 2 million distinct TCRbeta sequences remained. Clones were sequenced by immunoSEQ multiplex PCR, and TCRdb holds only the in-frame ones, with some missing. V and J calls and clone size come straight from that table; D and trimming were deduced from the DNA. This sample has over 65,000 clones, with 78% found just once. This CDR3 has 13 amino acids. Germline-derived CDR1 and CDR2 are LGHNA and YSLEER. The germline V and J ends were trimmed by 4 bases and 1 base, with 6 bases remaining between them. Regarding this clone: Its target is unknown.

Single viable CD3+CD4+CD8-CD45RO+ cells were sorted as the memory CD4+ T cells. Serostatus was set by detecting CMV pp150, pp28, p38, p52 IgG. This receptor was obtained from an adult in good health and CMV-seropositive. The chain joins TRBV4-3 to TRBJ2-3; D not resolved. The sample consisted of memory CD4+ T cells from blood. CDR3 in DNA: TGCGCCAGCAGCCCTGGGCGCACAGATACGCAGTATTTT. It yields the protein CASSPGRTDTQYF.